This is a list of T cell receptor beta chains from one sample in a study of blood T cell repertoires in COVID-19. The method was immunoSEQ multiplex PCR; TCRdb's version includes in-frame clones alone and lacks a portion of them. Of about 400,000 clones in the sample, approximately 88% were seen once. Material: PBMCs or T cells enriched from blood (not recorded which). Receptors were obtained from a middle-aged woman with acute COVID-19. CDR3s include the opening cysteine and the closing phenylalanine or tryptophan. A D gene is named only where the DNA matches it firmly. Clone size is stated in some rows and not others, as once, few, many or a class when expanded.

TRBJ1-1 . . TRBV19 TGTGCCAGTAGTAGACACAGGGCTGGCACTGAAGCTTTCTTT CASSRHRAGTEAFF
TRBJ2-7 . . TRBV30 TGTGCCTGGGGCAGGGCGGCCGTAGGGCAGTACTTC CAWGRAAVGQYF
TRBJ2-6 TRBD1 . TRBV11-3 TGTGCCAGCAGCCACACCGGGACAGGGGTCTCTGGGGCCAACGTCCTGACTTTC CASSHTGTGVSGANVLTF
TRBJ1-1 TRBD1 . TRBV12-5 TGTGCTAGTGGTGTCGGACAGGGGAACACTGAAGCTTTCTTT CASGVGQGNTEAFF
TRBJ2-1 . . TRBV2 TGTGCCAGCAGTGTTCAGGGTTACAATGAGCAGTTCTTC CASSVQGYNEQFF
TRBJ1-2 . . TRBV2 TGTGCCAGCAGTGAAGCGCTGGCAGGGCAGGGCTACACCTTC CASSEALAGQGYTF
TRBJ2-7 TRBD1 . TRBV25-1 TGTGCCAGCAGCTTGGGACAGATATACGAGCAGTACTTC CASSLGQIYEQYF
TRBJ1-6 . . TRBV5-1 TGCGCCAGCAGCTTAAGGCAGGGAAGAGATTCACCCCTCCACTTT CASSLRQGRDSPLHF
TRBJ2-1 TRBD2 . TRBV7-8 TGTGCCAGCAGCCTGACTAGCGGGGTCTACAATGAGCAGTTCTTC CASSLTSGVYNEQFF
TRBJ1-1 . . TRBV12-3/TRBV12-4 TGTGCCAGCAGTTTAAGTCGGAGGGGTGAAGCTTTCTTT CASSLSRRGEAFF
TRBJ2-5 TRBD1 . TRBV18 TGTGCCAGCTCACCCGGACAGGGTGAGACCCAGTACTTC CASSPGQGETQYF
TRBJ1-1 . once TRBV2 TGTGCCAGCGGGACTTTCATGAACACTGAAGCTTTCTTT CASGTFMNTEAFF
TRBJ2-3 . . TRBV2 TGTGCCTCGGGGGTTGCCGCGGATACGCAGTATTTT CASGVAADTQYF
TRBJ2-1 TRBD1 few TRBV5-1 TGCGCCAGCAGCCCGACCGGGACAGGGCTGGGTGAGCAGTTCTTC CASSPTGTGLGEQFF
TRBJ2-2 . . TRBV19 TGTGCCAGTAGAGATGTGAGGGGGAATGGAACCGGGGAGCTGTTTTTT CASRDVRGNGTGELFF
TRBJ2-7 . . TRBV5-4 TGTGCCAGCAGCTTGATGAGGTACGAGCAGTACTTC CASSLMRYEQYF
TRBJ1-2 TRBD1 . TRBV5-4 TGTGCCAGCAGCTCACAGGGGGCAGGGGGCTACACCTTC CASSSQGAGGYTF
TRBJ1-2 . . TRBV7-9 TGTGCCAGCAGCTTAGGCAGTATGAACTATGGCTACACCTTC CASSLGSMNYGYTF
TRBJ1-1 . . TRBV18 TGTGCCAGCTCCCCTACCCTACGGGTGACTGAAGCTTTCTTT CASSPTLRVTEAFF
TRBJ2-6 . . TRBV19 TGTGCCAGTAGTACGGGACACCTCTCTGGGGCCAACGTCCTGACTTTC CASSTGHLSGANVLTF
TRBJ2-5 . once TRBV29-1 TGCAGCGTTGAAGAGACAGGAAGGGAGACCCAGTACTTC CSVEETGRETQYF
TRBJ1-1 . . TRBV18 TGTGCCAGCTCACCACCGAGCGGAGGCTTCGAGGTGTCTTTCTTT CASSPPSGGFEVSFF
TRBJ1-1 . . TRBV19 TGTGCCAGTAGCCCCGCAGGGTCGTTGACTGAAGCTTTCTTT CASSPAGSLTEAFF
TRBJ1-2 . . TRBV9 TGTGCCAGCACCCGGGGGGGGGTTGGTAACTATGGCTACACCTTC CASTRGGVGNYGYTF